This T cell receptor (beta chain) is from a study of early T cells in non-severe SARS-CoV-2 infection. About the study: Sequencing of unsorted whole blood was done on bulk RNA, leaving chains unpaired.

TCRdb redid the calling of the 5' RACE reads with MiXCR, one entry per CDR3 protein. The sample includes 70,000 or so distinct CDR3 sequences, 12% of them seen just once. The CDR3 runs 14 residues. The V end lost 10 bases, the J end lost 7 bases, and 17 bases lay between the germline ends. Germline CDR1 and CDR2: ENHRY and SYGVKD. The sequence was collected from an adult who was a healthcare worker with PCR-confirmed SARS-CoV-2 infection or an uninfected control (not recorded which). Sequenced: whole blood. V usage is TRBV10-3 and J usage is TRBJ1-6, with a tentative D call TRBD1 (5 bases). The CDR3 bases are TGTGCCACGTGCTGGGGCCAGGAGAATTCACCCCTCCACTTT. Encoded protein: CATCWGQENSPLHF.